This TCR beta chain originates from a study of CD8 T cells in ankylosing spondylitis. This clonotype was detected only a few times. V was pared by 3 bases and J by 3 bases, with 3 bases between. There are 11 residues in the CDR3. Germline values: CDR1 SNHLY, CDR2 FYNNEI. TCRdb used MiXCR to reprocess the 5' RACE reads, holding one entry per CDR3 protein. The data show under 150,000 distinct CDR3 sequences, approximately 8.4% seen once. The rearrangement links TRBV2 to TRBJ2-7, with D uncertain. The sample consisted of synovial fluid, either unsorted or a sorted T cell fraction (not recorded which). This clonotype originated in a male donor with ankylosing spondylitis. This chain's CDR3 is CASSEFYEQYF. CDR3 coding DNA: TGTGCCAGCAGTGAGTTCTACGAGCAGTACTTC.